This is a list of T cell receptor beta chains from one sample in a study of blood T cell repertoires in COVID-19. The method was immunoSEQ multiplex PCR; TCRdb's version includes in-frame clones alone and lacks a portion of them. Here the sample spans more than 250,000 clones, around 80% being singletons. The sequenced sample was PBMCs or T cells enriched from blood (not recorded which). The receptors originated from a man aged 40-50 years who had been exposed to COVID-19. Each CDR3 is given with its conserved first and last residue. A D gene is named only where the DNA matches it firmly. A row's size may be missing; if present it is once, few, many or a size class.

>TRBV30|NA|TRBD1|TRBJ1-2
CAWSSTLGQGNGYTF
TGTGCCTGGAGTTCTACGTTGGGACAGGGTAACGGCTACACCTTC
>TRBV7-2|NA|NA|TRBJ2-7
CASSSSRRQGFAYEQYF
TGTGCCAGCAGCTCCTCCAGGCGCCAGGGTTTCGCCTACGAGCAGTACTTC
>TRBV12-3/TRBV12-4|NA|TRBD1|TRBJ2-7
CASSLGQLYEQYF
TGTGCCAGCAGCCTGGGACAGCTTTACGAGCAGTACTTC
>TRBV29-1|NA|NA|TRBJ2-7
CSVPSVGEADHYEQYF
TGCAGCGTCCCTTCCGTTGGCGAAGCGGACCACTACGAGCAGTACTTC
>TRBV2|few|TRBD1|TRBJ2-7
CASSSGTEAYEQYF
TGTGCCAGCAGTTCCGGGACAGAAGCCTACGAGCAGTACTTC
>TRBV11-2|NA|NA|TRBJ2-7
CASSLRVYEQYF
TGTGCCAGCAGCCTGCGCGTCTACGAGCAGTACTTC
>TRBV5-1|NA|NA|TRBJ1-3
CASSSSSGNTIYF
TGCGCCAGCAGTTCCAGCTCTGGAAACACCATATATTTT
>TRBV3-1/TRBV3-2|medium-sized|TRBD1|TRBJ2-7
CASSQRGTVAGEQYF
TGTGCCAGCAGCCAAAGGGGGACAGTGGCTGGCGAGCAGTACTTC
>TRBV5-8|NA|TRBD2|TRBJ2-1
CASEKNGGRAWNEQFF
TGTGCCAGCGAAAAGAATGGCGGGAGGGCTTGGAATGAGCAGTTCTTC
>TRBV6-2/TRBV6-3|once|NA|TRBJ1-5
CASSSGVAMPQHF
TGTGCCAGCAGTTCGGGGGTGGCGATGCCCCAGCATTTT
>TRBV27|NA|TRBD1|TRBJ2-7
CASSSPSRQGYEQYF
TGTGCCAGCAGTTCCCCATCAAGACAGGGCTACGAGCAGTACTTC
>TRBV19|NA|TRBD2|TRBJ2-1
CASTNPGAGGNEQFF
TGTGCCAGTACCAACCCCGGCGCGGGGGGAAATGAGCAGTTCTTC
>TRBV10-3|few|NA|TRBJ2-5
CAIGGGGINQETQYF
TGTGCCATCGGGGGAGGGGGGATCAACCAAGAGACCCAGTACTTC
>TRBV6-6|NA|TRBD2|TRBJ2-7
CASRPEGLAVTYEQYF
TGTGCCAGCAGACCCGAGGGACTAGCGGTGACCTACGAGCAGTACTTC
>TRBV30|NA|NA|TRBJ2-7
CAYHRPGSGAYEQYF
TGTGCCTACCACCGTCCAGGTAGCGGCGCCTACGAGCAGTACTTC
>TRBV9|NA|NA|TRBJ1-3
CASRDDKAQKKNTIYF
TGTGCCAGCAGAGACGACAAGGCCCAGAAGAAAAACACCATATATTTT
>TRBV7-3|NA|TRBD1|TRBJ2-7
CASSPSPGGSYEQYF
TGTGCCAGCAGCCCCAGTCCAGGGGGCTCCTACGAGCAGTACTTC
>TRBV6-1|few|TRBD1|TRBJ2-5
CASSEAGTGTTLRLETQYF
TGTGCCAGCAGTGAAGCGGGGACAGGGACGACACTGCGATTAGAGACCCAGTACTTC
>TRBV28|NA|TRBD1|TRBJ1-2
CASSSPGGGVDGYTF
TGTGCCAGCAGTTCTCCAGGGGGCGGGGTTGATGGCTACACCTTC
>TRBV5-6|NA|NA|TRBJ2-7
CASSLVGSDYEQYF
TGTGCCAGCAGCTTGGTCGGCAGCGACTACGAGCAGTACTTC
>TRBV24-1|NA|TRBD2|TRBJ2-1
CATSDPAAGGSNEQFF
TGTGCCACCAGTGATCCCGCAGCGGGAGGGAGCAATGAGCAGTTCTTC
>TRBV19|NA|TRBD1|TRBJ1-5
CASSWTGDNQPQHF
TGTGCCAGTAGTTGGACAGGGGACAATCAGCCCCAGCATTTT
>TRBV24-1|NA|TRBD1|TRBJ1-1
CATREAGQGGTEAFF
TGTGCCACCAGGGAGGCGGGACAGGGGGGAACTGAAGCTTTCTTT
>TRBV3-1/TRBV3-2|once|NA|TRBJ1-2
CASSQEGGFSSGYTF
TGTGCCAGCAGCCAAGAGGGGGGTTTCTCTTCTGGCTACACCTTC
>TRBV24-1|NA|TRBD2|TRBJ2-1
CATGRGSGRGNEQFF
TGTGCCACCGGAAGAGGGAGCGGGAGAGGTAATGAGCAGTTCTTC
>TRBV5-1|NA|TRBD2|TRBJ2-3
CASSLSSGTDTQYF
TGCGCCAGCAGCTTATCTAGCGGGACAGATACGCAGTATTTT
>TRBV3-1/TRBV3-2|NA|TRBD1|TRBJ2-3
CASSLITGGSKYF
TGTGCCAGCAGCCTTATCACAGGGGGTTCGAAGTATTTT
>TRBV6-1|NA|TRBD2|TRBJ2-7
CASSESLGAGAYEQYF
TGTGCCAGCAGTGAATCGTTAGGAGCGGGAGCCTACGAGCAGTACTTC
>TRBV14|NA|NA|TRBJ2-1
CASRLKVTSQRNEQFF
TGTGCCAGCAGGCTAAAGGTCACTAGTCAGCGCAATGAGCAGTTCTTC
>TRBV27|NA|NA|TRBJ1-1
CASSFGWRTEAFF
TGTGCCAGCAGTTTCGGATGGAGGACTGAAGCTTTCTTT